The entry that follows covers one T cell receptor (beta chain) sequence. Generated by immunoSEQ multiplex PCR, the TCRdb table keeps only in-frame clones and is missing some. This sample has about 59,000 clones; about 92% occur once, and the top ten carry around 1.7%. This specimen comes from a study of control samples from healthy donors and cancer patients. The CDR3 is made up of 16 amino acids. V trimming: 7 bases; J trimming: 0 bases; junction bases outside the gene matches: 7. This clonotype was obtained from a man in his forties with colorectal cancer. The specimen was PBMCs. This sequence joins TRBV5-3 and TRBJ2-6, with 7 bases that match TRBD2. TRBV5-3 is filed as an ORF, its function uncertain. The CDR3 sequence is CARDPSGVSGANVLTF. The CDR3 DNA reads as TGTGCCAGAGATCCTAGCGGAGTCTCTGGGGCCAACGTCCTGACTTTC.